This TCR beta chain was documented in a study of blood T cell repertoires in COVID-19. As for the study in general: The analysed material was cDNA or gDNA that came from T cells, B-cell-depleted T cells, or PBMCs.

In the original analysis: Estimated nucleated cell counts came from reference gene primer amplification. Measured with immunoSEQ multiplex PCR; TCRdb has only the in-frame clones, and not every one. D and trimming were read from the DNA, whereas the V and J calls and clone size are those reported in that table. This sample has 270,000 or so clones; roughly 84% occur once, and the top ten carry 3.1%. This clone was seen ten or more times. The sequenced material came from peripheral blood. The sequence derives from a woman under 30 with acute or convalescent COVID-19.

CDR3 in amino acids: CSVSWTSGNEQFF. The CDR3 nucleotides are TGCAGCGTCTCTTGGACTTCTGGGAATGAGCAGTTCTTC. The V call is TRBV29-1, the J call TRBJ2-1; a weak D match, TRBD2 (5 bases). There are 13 residues in the CDR3. The germline V and J ends were trimmed by 6 bases and 7 bases, with 16 bases remaining between them. The germline V gene encodes CDR1 SQVTM and CDR2 ANQGSEA.